This entry lists 12 T cell receptor beta chains sequenced from one sample in a study of blood T cell repertoires in COVID-19 (dated by TCRdb to about 2020). The library was generated by the immunoSEQ multiplex PCR assay. As stored in TCRdb, this immuneACCESS dataset retains in-frame rearrangements with V and J assigned. A fraction of the clones does not appear; measured against another copy, unresolved V genes explain less than half of the discrepancy, and the remainder lacks a known reason. Across this sample there are about 120,000 clones, with approximately 87% seen only once. Under 2.5% of the sample comes from the top ten. The sequencing input was peripheral blood. Receptors originate from a man aged 25-40 years with acute or convalescent COVID-19.

The table lists this clone with a count of one. The J gene is TRBJ2-1, the V gene TRBV19; 12 nucleotides align to TRBD2. This CDR3 spans 16 amino acids. The germline V gene has CDR1 LNHDA and CDR2 SQIVND (reference sequence). After removal of 4 bases from V and 6 bases from J, the junction contained 7 bases not matched to a gene. The CDR3 sequence: CASSTIGLAGINEQFF. The CDR3 nucleotides are TGTGCCAGTAGTACAATCGGACTAGCGGGGATCAATGAGCAGTTCTTC.

This clone showed up just once. The chain couples TRBV29-1 to TRBJ2-1, with D possibly matching TRBD1 (6 bases). Germline-derived CDR1 and CDR2 are SQVTM and ANQGSEA. The CDR3 length is 11 residues. Trimming left V 5 bases short and J 6 bases short, with 8 bases between. The CDR3 DNA reads as TGCAGCGTTTACAGGGCCAATGAGCAGTTCTTC. It encodes CSVYRANEQFF.

The J gene is TRBJ1-2, the V gene TRBV29-1; D is unclear. Per the germline V gene, CDR1 is SQVTM and CDR2 is ANQGSEA. V lost 6 bases and J lost 1, with 9 bases in between. This CDR3 has 12 amino acids. The CDR3 reads CSVSGYNYGYTF. In DNA, the CDR3 is TGCAGCGTAAGCGGGTATAACTATGGCTACACCTTC.

In DNA form, the CDR3 reads TGCAGCGTCGGACAGGGGGGAGAGACCCAGTACTTC. The encoded protein is CSVGQGGETQYF. This chain links TRBV29-1 with TRBJ2-5; TRBD1 matches at 10 bases. This CDR3 has 12 residues. Trimming removed 6 bases from V and 4 bases from J; junction bases left unmatched: 2. CDR1 and CDR2 (germline): SQVTM, ANQGSEA.

The V call is TRBV27, the J call TRBJ2-3, with D possibly TRBD2 on 7 matching bases. Trimming cost V 2 bases and J 6 bases, with 21 bases left between them. This CDR3 has 17 amino acids. Germline V gives CDR1 MNHEY, CDR2 SMNVEV (reference sequence). CDR3 in DNA: TGTGCCAGCAGTTTAACCTCTGGCGGGGGCACCACTGATACGCAGTATTTT. Its protein product is CASSLTSGGGTTDTQYF.

The chain carries TRBV3-1 (or the pseudogene TRBV3-2) and TRBJ2-7, with 9 bases matching TRBD1. The CDR3 has 15 amino acids. Germline lookup yields CDR1 LGHDT and CDR2 YNNKEL (reference sequence). V shed 0 bases and J 2 bases; nucleotides not matched to a gene: 2. The CDR3 DNA reads TGTGCCAGCAGCCAAGAAGGGACAGGGACCTACGAGCAGTACTTC. Residues: CASSQEGTGTYEQYF.

The chain employs TRBV7-6 and TRBJ2-3, with unresolved D. Germline assignment: CDR1 SGHVS and CDR2 FNYEAQ. The CDR3 covers 13 residues. Deletions cut 3 bases from V and 10 bases from J, with 14 bases between. The CDR3 DNA sequence: TGTGCCAGCAGCTTGACCGAGTCAGGTGCGCAGTATTTT. Its translation: CASSLTESGAQYF.

This clone has a single count. The J gene is TRBJ2-6, the V gene TRBV5-1; TRBD2 is a possible D gene (5 bases). Trimming removed 4 bases at V and 2 bases at J, with 7 bases between. CDR1 SGHRS and CDR2 YFSETQ come from the germline V gene. The CDR3 has 14 amino acids. The DNA of the CDR3 is TGCGCCAGCAGCCTCGGGGCTGGGGCCAACGTCCTGACTTTC. Protein: CASSLGAGANVLTF.

The J gene is TRBJ1-1, the V gene TRBV7-9, with D possibly being TRBD1 (5 bases). Trimming pared 5 bases from V and 5 bases from J, leaving 9 bases between. The CDR3 is made up of 12 amino acids. CDR1 SEHNR and CDR2 FQNEAQ come from the germline V gene (reference sequence). CDR3: CASSGGRTEAFF. DNA for the CDR3: TGTGCCAGCAGCGGGGGGAGGACTGAAGCTTTCTTT.

This rearrangement joins TRBV29-1 to TRBJ1-1; TRBD1 might be the D (5 bases). The CDR3 consists of 13 residues. CDR1 and CDR2 (germline): SQVTM, ANQGSEA. Trimming removed 4 bases from V and 5 bases from J, with 14 bases in between. CDR3 amino acids: CSVGNVGGTEAFF. Here the CDR3 DNA reads TGCAGCGTTGGAAACGTGGGGGGTACTGAAGCTTTCTTT.

The chain combines TRBV7-9 with TRBJ1-5, with D hard to call. CDR3 length equals 13 residues. CDR1 and CDR2 (germline): SEHNR, FQNEAQ (reference sequence). V was clipped by 5 bases and J by 7 bases, with 12 bases between them. This chain's CDR3 is CASSAASRQPQHF. The CDR3 region has the DNA TGTGCCAGCAGCGCGGCCTCCCGACAGCCCCAGCATTTT.

The chain is built from TRBV7-9 and TRBJ2-7; D unresolved. This CDR3 spans 13 amino acids. V was cut by 4 bases and J by 10 bases, with 17 bases left in between. The germline V gene has CDR1 SEHNR and CDR2 FQNEAQ (reference sequence). The CDR3 sequence is CASSSENEALQYF. In DNA, the CDR3 is TGTGCCAGCAGCTCGGAGAACGAAGCGTTACAGTACTTC.